The rows below give T cell receptor beta chains drawn from one sample of a study of cytomegalovirus exposure and HLA in healthy donors. Some clones are missing from TCRdb's copy, which holds only in-frame ones; the method was immunoSEQ multiplex PCR. This table holds approximately 40,000 clones, roughly 82% found once. Sequencing was done on a sample of PBMCs. These receptors were taken from a woman aged 18-30 years in good health and CMV-seropositive. Each CDR3 is given with its conserved first and last residue. The D gene is left open where the match is weak. A clone size is listed for some rows: how often the clone was seen (once, few, many), or a class if it is expanded.

D: TRBD2; V: TRBV9; size: NA; J: TRBJ2-3; CDR3: CASSVGLAGPTDTQYF; DNA: TGTGCCAGCAGCGTAGGGCTAGCGGGGCCCACAGATACGCAGTATTTT
D: NA; V: TRBV9; size: NA; J: TRBJ2-1; CDR3: CASSVNPSSYNEQFF; DNA: TGTGCCAGCAGCGTAAACCCTAGCTCCTACAATGAGCAGTTCTTC
D: TRBD1; V: TRBV4-1; size: NA; J: TRBJ1-2; CDR3: CASSQDPTGGFGYTF; DNA: TGCGCCAGCAGCCAAGATCCTACAGGGGGCTTTGGCTACACCTTC
D: NA; V: TRBV30; size: NA; J: TRBJ2-7; CDR3: CAWSVGRNYEQYF; DNA: TGTGCCTGGAGTGTTGGCAGGAACTACGAGCAGTACTTC
D: NA; V: TRBV4-2; size: NA; J: TRBJ2-4; CDR3: CASSQERRGGGNIQYF; DNA: TGTGCCAGCAGCCAAGAAAGGAGGGGGGGCGGGAACATTCAGTACTTC
D: TRBD1; V: TRBV18; size: NA; J: TRBJ2-7; CDR3: CASSPPGQGAYEQYF; DNA: TGTGCCAGCTCACCACCCGGGCAGGGGGCCTACGAGCAGTACTTC
D: TRBD2; V: TRBV29-1; size: NA; J: TRBJ2-1; CDR3: CSVYKPGLAGGNEQFF; DNA: TGCAGCGTTTACAAACCGGGACTAGCGGGAGGAAATGAGCAGTTCTTC
D: TRBD2; V: TRBV2; size: NA; J: TRBJ2-7; CDR3: CASSESPSGSAGQYF; DNA: TGTGCCAGCAGTGAATCCCCTAGCGGGTCGGCGGGGCAGTACTTC
D: TRBD2; V: TRBV9; size: NA; J: TRBJ2-3; CDR3: CASSVGGSSGTSTDTQYF; DNA: TGTGCCAGCAGCGTAGGAGGGTCTAGCGGGACTAGCACAGATACGCAGTATTTT
D: NA; V: TRBV7-2; size: NA; J: TRBJ1-3; CDR3: CASSLQGKSGNTIYF; DNA: TGTGCCAGCAGCTTACAGGGAAAATCCGGAAACACCATATATTTT
D: TRBD1; V: TRBV29-1; size: few; J: TRBJ1-2; CDR3: CSVEGQGAGGYTF; DNA: TGCAGCGTTGAGGGACAGGGGGCCGGCGGCTACACCTTC
D: TRBD2; V: TRBV6-1; size: once; J: TRBJ2-4; CDR3: CASRDSSGSLNIQYF; DNA: TGTGCCAGCAGAGATTCTAGCGGGAGCTTGAACATTCAGTACTTC
D: TRBD2; V: TRBV5-1; size: NA; J: TRBJ2-3; CDR3: CASRPTSGTSTDTQYF; DNA: TGCGCCAGCAGGCCAACTAGCGGCACCAGCACAGATACGCAGTATTTT
D: NA; V: TRBV7-3; size: NA; J: TRBJ2-2; CDR3: CASSPPRGELFF; DNA: TGTGCCAGCAGCCCCCCCCGCGGGGAGCTGTTTTTT
D: NA; V: TRBV5-8; size: once; J: TRBJ2-1; CDR3: CASRLGQTYNEQFF; DNA: TGTGCCAGCAGACTCGGACAGACGTACAATGAGCAGTTCTTC
D: TRBD1; V: TRBV2; size: NA; J: TRBJ1-6; CDR3: CASSDGQGESPLHF; DNA: TGTGCCAGCAGTGATGGACAGGGAGAATCACCCCTCCACTTT
D: NA; V: TRBV11-2; size: NA; J: TRBJ1-6; CDR3: CASSLAGSYNSPLHF; DNA: TGTGCCAGCAGCTTAGCGGGTTCCTATAATTCACCCCTCCACTTT
D: TRBD2; V: TRBV28; size: NA; J: TRBJ2-2; CDR3: CASRLAGNDGELFF; DNA: TGTGCCAGTCGACTAGCGGGGAACGACGGGGAGCTGTTTTTT
D: TRBD2; V: TRBV6-5; size: few; J: TRBJ2-7; CDR3: CASSPRTSGSSWVF; DNA: TGTGCCAGCAGCCCCCGGACTAGCGGGAGTAGTTGGGTCTTC
D: NA; V: TRBV6-5; size: NA; J: TRBJ1-1; CDR3: CASSRVFNTEAFF; DNA: TGTGCCAGCAGCCGGGTCTTCAACACTGAAGCTTTCTTT